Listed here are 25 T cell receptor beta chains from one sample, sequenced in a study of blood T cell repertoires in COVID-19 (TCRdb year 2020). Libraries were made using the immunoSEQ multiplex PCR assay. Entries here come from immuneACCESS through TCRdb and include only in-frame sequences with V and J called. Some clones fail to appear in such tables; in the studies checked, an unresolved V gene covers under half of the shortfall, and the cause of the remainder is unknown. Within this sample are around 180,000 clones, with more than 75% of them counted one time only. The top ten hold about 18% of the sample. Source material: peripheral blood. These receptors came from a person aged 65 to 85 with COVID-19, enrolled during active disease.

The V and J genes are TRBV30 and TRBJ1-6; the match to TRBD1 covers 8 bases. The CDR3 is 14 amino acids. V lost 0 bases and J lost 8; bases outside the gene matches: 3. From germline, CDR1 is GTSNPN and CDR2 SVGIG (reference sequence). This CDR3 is CAWSVQGGYSPLHF. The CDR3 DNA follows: TGTGCCTGGAGTGTACAGGGGGGATATTCACCCCTCCACTTT.

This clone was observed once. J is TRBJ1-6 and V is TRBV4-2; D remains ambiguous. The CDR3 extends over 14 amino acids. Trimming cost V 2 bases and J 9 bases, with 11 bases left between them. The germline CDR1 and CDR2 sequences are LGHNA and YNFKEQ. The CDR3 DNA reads TGTGCCAGCAGCCAATTTACAGAGACTTCACCCCTCCACTTT. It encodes CASSQFTETSPLHF.

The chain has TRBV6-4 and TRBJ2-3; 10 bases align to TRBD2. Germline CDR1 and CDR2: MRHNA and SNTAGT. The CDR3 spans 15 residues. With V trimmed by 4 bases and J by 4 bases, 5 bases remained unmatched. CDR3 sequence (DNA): TGTGCCAGCAGTGCCGTAGCGGGGGGTCCAGATACGCAGTATTTT. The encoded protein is CASSAVAGGPDTQYF.

The CDR3 here is CASRKTSGGVYEQYF. CDR3 nucleotide sequence: TGTGCCAGCAGAAAGACTAGCGGGGGGGTGTACGAGCAGTACTTC. The rearrangement uses TRBV3-1 (or the pseudogene TRBV3-2) and TRBJ2-7; 14 positions match TRBD2. Germline CDR1 is LGHDT and CDR2 is YNNKEL (reference sequence). This CDR3 contains 15 residues. Trimming at V came to 6 bases and at J to 4 bases, leaving 5 bases not matched to a gene.

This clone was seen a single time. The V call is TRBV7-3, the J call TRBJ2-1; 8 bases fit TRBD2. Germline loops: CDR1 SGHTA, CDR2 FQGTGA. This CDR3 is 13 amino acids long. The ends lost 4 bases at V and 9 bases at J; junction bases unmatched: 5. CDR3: CASSSTAGVEQFF. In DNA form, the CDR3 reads TGTGCCAGCAGCTCGACAGCGGGAGTTGAGCAGTTCTTC.

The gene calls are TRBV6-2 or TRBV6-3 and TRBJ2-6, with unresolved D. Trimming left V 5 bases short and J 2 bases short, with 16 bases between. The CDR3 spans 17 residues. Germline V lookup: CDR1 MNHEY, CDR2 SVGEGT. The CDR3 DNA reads TGTGCCAGCAGTACCAACCTGGGCACAGCTGGGGCCAACGTCCTGACTTTC. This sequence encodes CASSTNLGTAGANVLTF.

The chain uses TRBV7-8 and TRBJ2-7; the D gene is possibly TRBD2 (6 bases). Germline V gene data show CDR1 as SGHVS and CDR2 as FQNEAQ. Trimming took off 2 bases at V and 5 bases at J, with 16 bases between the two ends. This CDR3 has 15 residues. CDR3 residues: CASSLPVGGHHEQYF. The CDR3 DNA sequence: TGTGCCAGCAGCTTACCCGTGGGGGGTCACCACGAGCAGTACTTC.

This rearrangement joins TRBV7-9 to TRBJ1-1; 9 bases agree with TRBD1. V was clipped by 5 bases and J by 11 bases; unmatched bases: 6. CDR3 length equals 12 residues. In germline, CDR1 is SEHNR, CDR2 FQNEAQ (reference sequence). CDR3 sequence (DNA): TGTGCCAGCAGCATAGACAGGGGGAGGGCTTTCTTT. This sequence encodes CASSIDRGRAFF.

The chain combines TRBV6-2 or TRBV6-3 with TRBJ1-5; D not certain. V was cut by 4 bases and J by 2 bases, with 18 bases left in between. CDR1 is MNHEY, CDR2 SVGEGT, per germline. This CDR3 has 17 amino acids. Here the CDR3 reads CASSSDASGRGNQPQHF. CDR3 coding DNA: TGTGCCAGCAGTTCCGACGCGAGCGGGCGGGGCAATCAGCCCCAGCATTTT.

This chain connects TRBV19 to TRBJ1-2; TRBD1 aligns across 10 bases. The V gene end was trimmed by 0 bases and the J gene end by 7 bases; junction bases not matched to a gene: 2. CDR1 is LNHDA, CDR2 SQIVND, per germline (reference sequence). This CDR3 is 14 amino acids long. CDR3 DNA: TGTGCCAGTAGTATAGATGACAGGGGGCTTGGCTACACCTTC. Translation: CASSIDDRGLGYTF.

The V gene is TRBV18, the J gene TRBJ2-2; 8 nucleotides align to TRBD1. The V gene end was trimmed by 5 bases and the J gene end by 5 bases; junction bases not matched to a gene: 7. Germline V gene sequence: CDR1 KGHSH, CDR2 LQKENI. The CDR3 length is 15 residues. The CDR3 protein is CASSTDRVGTGELFF. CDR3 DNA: TGTGCCAGCTCAACGGACAGGGTAGGGACCGGGGAGCTGTTTTTT.

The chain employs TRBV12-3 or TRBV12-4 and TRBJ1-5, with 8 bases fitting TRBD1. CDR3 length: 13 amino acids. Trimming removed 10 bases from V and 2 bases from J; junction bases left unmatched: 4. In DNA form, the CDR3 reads TGTGCCATCGCACAGGGGGGCAATCAGCCCCAGCATTTT. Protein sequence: CAIAQGGNQPQHF.

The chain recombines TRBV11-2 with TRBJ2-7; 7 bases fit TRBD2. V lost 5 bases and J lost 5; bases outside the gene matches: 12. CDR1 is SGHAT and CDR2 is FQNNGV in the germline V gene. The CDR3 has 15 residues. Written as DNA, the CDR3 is TGTGCCAGCAGCCAGCGGGGCAGATGGATCGACGAGCAGTACTTC. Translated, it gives CASSQRGRWIDEQYF. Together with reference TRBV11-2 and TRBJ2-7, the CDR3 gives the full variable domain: EAGVAQSPRYKIIEKRQSVAFWCNPISGHATLYWYQQILGQGPKLLIQFQNNGVVDDSQLPKDRFSAERLKGVDSTLKIQPAKLEDSAVYLCASSQRGRWIDEQYFGPGTRLTVT.

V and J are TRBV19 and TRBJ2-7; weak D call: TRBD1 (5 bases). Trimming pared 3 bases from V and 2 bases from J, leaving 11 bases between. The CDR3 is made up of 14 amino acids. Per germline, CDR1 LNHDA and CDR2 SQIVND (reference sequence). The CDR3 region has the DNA TGTGCCAGTAGTATTTTGGCAGGGCCCTACGAGCAGTACTTC. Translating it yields CASSILAGPYEQYF.

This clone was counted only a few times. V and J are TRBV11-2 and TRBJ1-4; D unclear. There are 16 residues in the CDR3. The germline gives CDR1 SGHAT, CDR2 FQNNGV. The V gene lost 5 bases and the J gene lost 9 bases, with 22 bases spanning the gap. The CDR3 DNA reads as TGTGCCAGCAGCACCCGTTGGGCACTCGGCCCCCAAAAACTGTTTTTT. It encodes CASSTRWALGPQKLFF. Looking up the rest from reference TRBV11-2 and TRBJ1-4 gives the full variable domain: EAGVAQSPRYKIIEKRQSVAFWCNPISGHATLYWYQQILGQGPKLLIQFQNNGVVDDSQLPKDRFSAERLKGVDSTLKIQPAKLEDSAVYLCASSTRWALGPQKLFFGSGTQLSVL.

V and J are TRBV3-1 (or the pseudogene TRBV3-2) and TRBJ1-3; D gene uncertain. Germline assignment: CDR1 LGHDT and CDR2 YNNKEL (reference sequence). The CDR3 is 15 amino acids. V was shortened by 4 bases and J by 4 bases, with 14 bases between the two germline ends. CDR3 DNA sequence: TGTGCCAGCAGCCCCTCCCGCGGGGTAGGAAACACCATATATTTT. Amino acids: CASSPSRGVGNTIYF.

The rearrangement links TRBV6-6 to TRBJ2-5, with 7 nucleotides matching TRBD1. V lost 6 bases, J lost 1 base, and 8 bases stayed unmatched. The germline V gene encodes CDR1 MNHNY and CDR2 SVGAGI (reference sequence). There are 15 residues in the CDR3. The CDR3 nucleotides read TGTGCCAGCAGCCAAGACAGGGCCCCCCAAGAGACCCAGTACTTC. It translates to CASSQDRAPQETQYF.

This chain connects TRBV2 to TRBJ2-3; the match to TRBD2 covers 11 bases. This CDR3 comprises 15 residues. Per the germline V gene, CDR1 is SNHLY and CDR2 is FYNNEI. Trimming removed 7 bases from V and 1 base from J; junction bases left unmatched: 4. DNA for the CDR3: TGTGCCAGCAACATACTAGCGGGAGGCACAGATACGCAGTATTTT. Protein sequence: CASNILAGGTDTQYF.

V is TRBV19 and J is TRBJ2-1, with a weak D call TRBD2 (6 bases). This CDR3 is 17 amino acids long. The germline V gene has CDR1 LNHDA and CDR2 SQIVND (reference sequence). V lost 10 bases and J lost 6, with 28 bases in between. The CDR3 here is CANREPYRGGNLNEQFF. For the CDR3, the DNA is TGTGCCAATCGGGAGCCCTATCGAGGCGGGAATCTCAATGAGCAGTTCTTC.

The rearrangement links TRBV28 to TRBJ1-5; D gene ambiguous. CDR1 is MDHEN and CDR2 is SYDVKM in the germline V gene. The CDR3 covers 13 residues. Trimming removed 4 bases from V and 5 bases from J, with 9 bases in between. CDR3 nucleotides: TGTGCCAGCAGTTCCTACGTGGATCAGCCCCAGCATTTT. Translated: CASSSYVDQPQHF.

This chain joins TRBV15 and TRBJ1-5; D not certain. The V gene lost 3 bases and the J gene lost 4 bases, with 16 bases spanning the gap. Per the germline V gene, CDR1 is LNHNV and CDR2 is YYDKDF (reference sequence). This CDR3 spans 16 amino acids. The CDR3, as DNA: TGTGCCACCAGCAGGGCTCGCGGTACGGATAATCAGCCCCAGCATTTT. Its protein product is CATSRARGTDNQPQHF.

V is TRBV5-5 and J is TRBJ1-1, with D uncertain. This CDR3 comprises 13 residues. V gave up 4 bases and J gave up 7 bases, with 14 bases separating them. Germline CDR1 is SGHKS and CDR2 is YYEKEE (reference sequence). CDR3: CASSHPIEDEAFF. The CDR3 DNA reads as TGTGCCAGCAGCCATCCTATTGAGGATGAAGCTTTCTTT.

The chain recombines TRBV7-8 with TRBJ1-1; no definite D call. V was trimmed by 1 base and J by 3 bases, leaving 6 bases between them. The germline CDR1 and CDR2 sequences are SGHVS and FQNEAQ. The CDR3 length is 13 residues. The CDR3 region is CASSLGRYTEAFF. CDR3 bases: TGTGCCAGCAGCTTAGGCAGATACACTGAAGCTTTCTTT.

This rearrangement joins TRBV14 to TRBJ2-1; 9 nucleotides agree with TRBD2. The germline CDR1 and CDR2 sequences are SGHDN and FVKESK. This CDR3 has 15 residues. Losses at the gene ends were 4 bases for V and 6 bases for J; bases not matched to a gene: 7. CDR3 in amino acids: CASSLSGSGGNEQFF. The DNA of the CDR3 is TGTGCCAGCAGCCTTAGCGGGAGCGGGGGCAATGAGCAGTTCTTC.

The CDR3 sequence: CASSLWGQGLGYTF. Here the CDR3 DNA reads TGTGCCAGCAGCTTGTGGGGACAGGGGTTGGGCTACACCTTC. The rearrangement uses TRBV5-8 and TRBJ1-2; 10 nucleotides agree with TRBD1. Losses at the gene ends were 1 base for V and 8 bases for J; bases not matched to a gene: 5. Germline V gene data show CDR1 as SGHTS and CDR2 as YDEGEE. The CDR3 totals 14 residues.